These T cell receptor beta chains were read from a single sample in a study of cytomegalovirus exposure and HLA in healthy donors. TCRdb's table, derived via immunoSEQ multiplex PCR, lists solely in-frame clones and lacks some. The sample holds 120,000 to 150,000 clones; approximately 80% are singletons and the top ten take less than 2%. The sample comprised PBMCs. The receptors stem from a man aged 35 to 55 in good health and CMV-seronegative. The CDR3 runs from the conserved cysteine through the conserved F or W. The D gene is left open where the match is weak. The listing skips clone size in some rows; elsewhere it reads once, few, many or a size class.

clone_size: once; j_call: TRBJ1-4; d_call: NA; v_call: TRBV4-3; cdr3_aa: CASSQDGPGGRKLFF; cdr3_nt: TGCGCCAGCAGCCAAGATGGGCCGGGTGGGAGAAAACTGTTTTTT
clone_size: NA; j_call: TRBJ2-7; d_call: TRBD2; v_call: TRBV4-1; cdr3_aa: CASSPRTSGDPYEQYF; cdr3_nt: TGCGCCAGCAGCCCGCGGACTAGCGGGGACCCCTACGAGCAGTACTTC
clone_size: NA; j_call: TRBJ2-7; d_call: TRBD2; v_call: TRBV7-3; cdr3_aa: CASSPSGGAHEQYF; cdr3_nt: TGTGCCAGCAGCCCTTCGGGGGGGGCCCACGAGCAGTACTTC
clone_size: NA; j_call: TRBJ2-7; d_call: NA; v_call: TRBV11-3; cdr3_aa: CASSLVGDYEQYF; cdr3_nt: TGTGCCAGCAGCTTAGTAGGGGACTACGAGCAGTACTTC
clone_size: NA; j_call: TRBJ1-2; d_call: TRBD1; v_call: TRBV9; cdr3_aa: CASSARQGALTFSNDNYGYTF; cdr3_nt: TGTGCCAGCAGCGCCAGACAGGGGGCGCTTACGTTCTCGAACGATAACTATGGCTACACCTTC
clone_size: few; j_call: TRBJ2-7; d_call: NA; v_call: TRBV30; cdr3_aa: CAWSGFEQYF; cdr3_nt: TGTGCCTGGAGTGGATTCGAGCAGTACTTC
clone_size: NA; j_call: TRBJ2-7; d_call: NA; v_call: TRBV6-1; cdr3_aa: CASSEAEYPEQYF; cdr3_nt: TGTGCCAGCAGTGAAGCTGAGTATCCCGAGCAGTACTTC
clone_size: NA; j_call: TRBJ2-5; d_call: TRBD2; v_call: TRBV7-6; cdr3_aa: CASSPGVAGDEETQYF; cdr3_nt: TGTGCCAGCAGCCCGGGGGTAGCGGGGGATGAAGAGACCCAGTACTTC
clone_size: NA; j_call: TRBJ2-7; d_call: TRBD2; v_call: TRBV11-2; cdr3_aa: CASSLNLGAGDYEQYF; cdr3_nt: TGTGCCAGCAGCTTAAATCTTGGAGCGGGAGACTACGAGCAGTACTTC
clone_size: NA; j_call: TRBJ2-6; d_call: NA; v_call: TRBV5-1; cdr3_aa: CASSLNGNGANGLTF; cdr3_nt: TGCGCCAGCAGCTTGAATGGTAATGGGGCCAACGGCCTGACTTTC
clone_size: NA; j_call: TRBJ2-2; d_call: TRBD2; v_call: TRBV5-1; cdr3_aa: CASSSSGGYGELFF; cdr3_nt: TGCGCCAGCAGCTCGAGCGGGGGATACGGGGAGCTGTTTTTT
clone_size: NA; j_call: TRBJ2-4; d_call: NA; v_call: TRBV18; cdr3_aa: CASSLSGAGENIQYF; cdr3_nt: TGTGCCAGCTCACTCTCAGGGGCAGGCGAAAACATTCAGTACTTC
clone_size: NA; j_call: TRBJ2-1; d_call: TRBD1; v_call: TRBV4-3; cdr3_aa: CASSQARDRGLVEQFF; cdr3_nt: TGCGCCAGCAGCCAGGCCCGGGACAGGGGCTTGGTTGAGCAGTTCTTC
clone_size: NA; j_call: TRBJ2-3; d_call: TRBD2; v_call: TRBV7-2; cdr3_aa: CASSLLAGTDTQYF; cdr3_nt: TGTGCCAGCAGCTTACTAGCGGGCACAGATACGCAGTATTTT
clone_size: NA; j_call: TRBJ2-2; d_call: TRBD2; v_call: TRBV28; cdr3_aa: CASSYPSGLAGGPNTGELFF; cdr3_nt: TGTGCCAGCAGTTACCCGTCAGGGCTAGCGGGAGGACCCAACACCGGGGAGCTGTTTTTT
clone_size: NA; j_call: TRBJ2-3; d_call: TRBD1; v_call: TRBV7-7; cdr3_aa: CASSTGQGAGDTQYF; cdr3_nt: TGTGCCAGCAGCACAGGACAGGGGGCGGGAGATACGCAGTATTTT
clone_size: NA; j_call: TRBJ2-7; d_call: TRBD2; v_call: TRBV11-1; cdr3_aa: CASSLGGLANEQYF; cdr3_nt: TGTGCCAGCAGCTTAGGGGGACTAGCGAACGAGCAGTACTTC
clone_size: NA; j_call: TRBJ2-1; d_call: TRBD2; v_call: TRBV27; cdr3_aa: CASTPPGTSGFWEPYNEQFF; cdr3_nt: TGTGCCAGCACCCCACCCGGGACTAGCGGGTTTTGGGAGCCGTATAATGAGCAGTTCTTC
clone_size: NA; j_call: TRBJ2-2; d_call: TRBD1; v_call: TRBV4-1; cdr3_aa: CASSNPGGLHGELFF; cdr3_nt: TGCGCCAGCAGCAACCCAGGGGGCCTACACGGGGAGCTGTTTTTT
clone_size: NA; j_call: TRBJ2-7; d_call: NA; v_call: TRBV6-6; cdr3_aa: CASSYSDSLEQYF; cdr3_nt: TGTGCCAGCAGTTACTCGGACAGTCTCGAGCAGTACTTC
clone_size: few; j_call: TRBJ2-1; d_call: NA; v_call: TRBV5-4; cdr3_aa: CASSLGYGGSTYNEQFF; cdr3_nt: TGTGCCAGCAGCTTGGGGTACGGGGGAAGTACATACAATGAGCAGTTCTTC
clone_size: once; j_call: TRBJ2-1; d_call: TRBD1; v_call: TRBV18; cdr3_aa: CASSPPLDRVGSYNEQFF; cdr3_nt: TGTGCCAGCTCACCACCATTGGACAGGGTAGGTTCCTACAATGAGCAGTTCTTC
clone_size: NA; j_call: TRBJ2-7; d_call: TRBD1; v_call: TRBV28; cdr3_aa: CASSYRPGTGGYEQYF; cdr3_nt: TGTGCCAGCAGTTACCGCCCCGGGACAGGAGGTTACGAGCAGTACTTC
clone_size: once; j_call: TRBJ2-7; d_call: TRBD1; v_call: TRBV18; cdr3_aa: CASSPLIGQGSEQYF; cdr3_nt: TGTGCCAGCTCACCACTTATTGGACAGGGAAGCGAGCAGTACTTC
clone_size: once; j_call: TRBJ2-2; d_call: NA; v_call: TRBV4-1; cdr3_aa: CASSQDTRALEAGLFF; cdr3_nt: TGCGCCAGCAGCCAAGATACTCGGGCGCTTGAGGCGGGGCTGTTTTTT
clone_size: NA; j_call: TRBJ2-1; d_call: NA; v_call: TRBV6-6; cdr3_aa: CASRISGSYNEQFF; cdr3_nt: TGTGCCAGCCGGATTAGCGGATCCTACAATGAGCAGTTCTTC
clone_size: NA; j_call: TRBJ1-5; d_call: NA; v_call: TRBV6-1; cdr3_aa: CASSEALRQPQHF; cdr3_nt: TGTGCCAGCAGTGAAGCTTTGCGTCAGCCCCAGCATTTT
clone_size: NA; j_call: TRBJ1-2; d_call: TRBD1; v_call: TRBV11-2; cdr3_aa: CASSAGQGSYGYTF; cdr3_nt: TGTGCCAGCAGCGCGGGACAGGGGAGCTATGGCTACACCTTC
clone_size: NA; j_call: TRBJ2-3; d_call: NA; v_call: TRBV7-2; cdr3_aa: CASSLGAFSTDTQYF; cdr3_nt: TGTGCCAGCAGCCTAGGGGCTTTTTCCACAGATACGCAGTATTTT
clone_size: NA; j_call: TRBJ1-2; d_call: TRBD1; v_call: TRBV27; cdr3_aa: CASLPRRGQYTSNYGYTF; cdr3_nt: TGTGCCAGCCTCCCCAGGAGGGGACAGTATACTTCTAACTATGGCTACACCTTC
clone_size: once; j_call: TRBJ1-1; d_call: NA; v_call: TRBV5-6; cdr3_aa: CASSLDLEAFF; cdr3_nt: TGTGCCAGCAGCTTGGACCTTGAGGCTTTCTTT
clone_size: NA; j_call: TRBJ2-7; d_call: NA; v_call: TRBV19; cdr3_aa: CASSIRDNSYEQYF; cdr3_nt: TGTGCCAGTAGTATCAGGGACAACTCCTACGAGCAGTACTTC
clone_size: NA; j_call: TRBJ2-2; d_call: TRBD1; v_call: TRBV29-1; cdr3_aa: CSVEDSRGLPGELFF; cdr3_nt: TGCAGCGTTGAAGATAGCAGGGGGCTGCCCGGGGAGCTGTTTTTT
clone_size: NA; j_call: TRBJ2-1; d_call: TRBD1; v_call: TRBV28; cdr3_aa: CASSWDRFVDNEQFF; cdr3_nt: TGTGCCAGCAGCTGGGACAGGTTTGTAGACAATGAGCAGTTCTTC
clone_size: NA; j_call: TRBJ2-5; d_call: NA; v_call: TRBV1; cdr3_aa: CTSRGLADQETQYF; cdr3_nt: TGCACCAGCCGGGGACTAGCGGACCAAGAGACCCAGTACTTC